There are many counts of the clone carrying this T cell receptor beta chain. Its target is not known. This entry belongs to a study of T cells in Graves' hyperthyroidism and ophthalmopathy. Study results and caveats: Stable hyperthyroidism was separated from ophthalmopathy by a model based on 13 V-J features.

Template material for amplifying TCR beta CDR3 regions consisted of RNA transcripts. RT-PCR in the first round (using the HTBI primer set) targeted the TCR CDR3. TCRdb used MiXCR to reprocess the multiplex PCR reads, holding one entry per CDR3 protein. This repertoire shows 700,000 or so distinct CDR3 sequences, about 17% found once; its top ten account for roughly 8%. Per germline, CDR1 SGHTA and CDR2 FQGNSA. Trimming cost V 1 base and J 5 bases; bases outside gene matches: 8. The CDR3 runs to 16 residues. The gene calls are TRBV7-2 and TRBJ2-7; 10 bases map to TRBD2. The source material was blood. This clonotype was sampled from a man younger than 35 with Graves' hyperthyroidism. The chain's CDR3 is CASSLVKGLAFHEQYF. DNA of the CDR3: TGTGCCAGCAGCTTAGTTAAGGGACTAGCGTTCCACGAGCAGTACTTC. The variable domain in full, with the rest retrieved from reference TRBV7-2 and TRBJ2-7, is GAGVSQSPSNKVTEKGKDVELRCDPISGHTALYWYRQSLGQGLEFLIYFQGNSAPDKSGLPSDRFSAERTGGSVSTLTIQRTQQEDSAVYLCASSLVKGLAFHEQYFGPGTRLTVT.